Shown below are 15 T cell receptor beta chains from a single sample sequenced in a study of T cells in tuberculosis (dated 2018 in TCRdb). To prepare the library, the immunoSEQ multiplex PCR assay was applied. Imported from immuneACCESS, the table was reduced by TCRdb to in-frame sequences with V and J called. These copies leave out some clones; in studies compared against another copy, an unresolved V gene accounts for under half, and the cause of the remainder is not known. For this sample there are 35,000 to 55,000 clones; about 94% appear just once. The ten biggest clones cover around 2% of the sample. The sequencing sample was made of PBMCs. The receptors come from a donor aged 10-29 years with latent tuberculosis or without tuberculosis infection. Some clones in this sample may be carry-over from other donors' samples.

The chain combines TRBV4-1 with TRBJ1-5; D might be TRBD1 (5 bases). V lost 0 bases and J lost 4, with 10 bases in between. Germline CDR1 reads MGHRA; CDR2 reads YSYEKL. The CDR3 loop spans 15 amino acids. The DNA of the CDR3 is TGCGCCAGCAGCCAAGAAGTTAGACAGAATCAGCCCCAGCATTTT. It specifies CASSQEVRQNQPQHF.

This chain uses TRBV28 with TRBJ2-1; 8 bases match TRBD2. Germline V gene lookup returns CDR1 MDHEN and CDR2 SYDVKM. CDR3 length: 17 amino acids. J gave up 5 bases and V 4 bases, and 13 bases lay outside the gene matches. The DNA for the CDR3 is TGTGCCAGCAGTTCCCTGTCGTTACTAGCGGACGACAATGAGCAGTTCTTC. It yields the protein CASSSLSLLADDNEQFF. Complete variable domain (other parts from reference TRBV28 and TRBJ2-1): DVKVTQSSRYLVKRTGEKVFLECVQDMDHENMFWYRQDPGLGLRLIYFSYDVKMKEKGDIPEGYSVSREKKERFSLILESASTNQTSMYLCASSSLSLLADDNEQFFGPGTRLTVL.

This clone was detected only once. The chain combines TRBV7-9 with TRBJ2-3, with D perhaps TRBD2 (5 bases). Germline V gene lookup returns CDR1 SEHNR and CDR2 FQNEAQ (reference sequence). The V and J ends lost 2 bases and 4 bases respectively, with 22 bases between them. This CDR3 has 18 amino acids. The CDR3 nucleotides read TGTGCCAGCAGCTTAAGCTCGGGATCGGCCGCTGGGGCAGATACGCAGTATTTT. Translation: CASSLSSGSAAGADTQYF. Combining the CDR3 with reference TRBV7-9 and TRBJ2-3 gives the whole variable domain DTGVSQNPRHKITKRGQNVTFRCDPISEHNRLYWYRQTLGQGPEFLTYFQNEAQLEKSRLLSDRFSAERPKGSFSTLEIQRTEQGDSAMYLCASSLSSGSAAGADTQYFGPGTRLTVL.

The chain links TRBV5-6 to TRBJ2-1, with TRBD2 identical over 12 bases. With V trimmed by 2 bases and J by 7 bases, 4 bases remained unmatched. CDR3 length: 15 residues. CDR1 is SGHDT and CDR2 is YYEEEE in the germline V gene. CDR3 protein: CASSFQLAGGNEQFF. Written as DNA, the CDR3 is TGTGCCAGCAGCTTCCAGCTAGCGGGAGGGAATGAGCAGTTCTTC.

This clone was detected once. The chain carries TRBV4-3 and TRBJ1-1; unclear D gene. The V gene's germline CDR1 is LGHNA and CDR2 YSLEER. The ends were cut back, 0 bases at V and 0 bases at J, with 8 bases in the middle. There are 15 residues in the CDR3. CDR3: CASSQDGLVNTEAFF. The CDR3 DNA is TGCGCCAGCAGCCAAGATGGACTGGTGAACACTGAAGCTTTCTTT.

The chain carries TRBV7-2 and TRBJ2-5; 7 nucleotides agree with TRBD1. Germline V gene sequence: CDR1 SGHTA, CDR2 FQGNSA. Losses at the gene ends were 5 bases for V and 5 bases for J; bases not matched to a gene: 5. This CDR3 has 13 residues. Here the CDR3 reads CASSRQGGETQYF. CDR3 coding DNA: TGTGCCAGCAGCCGACAGGGTGGCGAGACCCAGTACTTC.

CDR3 sequence: CASSEPKRGEGTEAFF. The CDR3 nucleotides are TGCGCCAGCAGTGAGCCAAAGCGGGGCGAAGGAACTGAAGCTTTCTTT. V usage is TRBV10-1 and J usage is TRBJ1-1; D may be TRBD1 (5 bases). From germline, CDR1 is WNHNN and CDR2 SYGVQD (reference sequence). The CDR3 runs 16 residues. V was cut by 2 bases and J by 5 bases, with 18 bases left in between.

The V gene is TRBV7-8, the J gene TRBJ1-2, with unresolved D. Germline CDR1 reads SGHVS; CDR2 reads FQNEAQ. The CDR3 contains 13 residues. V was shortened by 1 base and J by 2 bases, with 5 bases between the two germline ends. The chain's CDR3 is CASSLVRNYGYTF. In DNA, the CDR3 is TGTGCCAGCAGCTTAGTCAGGAACTATGGCTACACCTTC.

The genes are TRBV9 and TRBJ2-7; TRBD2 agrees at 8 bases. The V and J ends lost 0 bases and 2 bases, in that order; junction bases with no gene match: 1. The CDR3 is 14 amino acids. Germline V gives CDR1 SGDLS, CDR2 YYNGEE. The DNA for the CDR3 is TGTGCCAGCAGCGTAGGCGGGGGGCCCTACGAGCAGTACTTC. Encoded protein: CASSVGGGPYEQYF. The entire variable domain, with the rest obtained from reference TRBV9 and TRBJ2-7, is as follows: DSGVTQTPKHLITATGQRVTLRCSPRSGDLSVYWYQQSLDQGLQFLIQYYNGEERAKGNILERFSAQQFPDLHSELNLSSLELGDSALYFCASSVGGGPYEQYFGPGTRLTVT.

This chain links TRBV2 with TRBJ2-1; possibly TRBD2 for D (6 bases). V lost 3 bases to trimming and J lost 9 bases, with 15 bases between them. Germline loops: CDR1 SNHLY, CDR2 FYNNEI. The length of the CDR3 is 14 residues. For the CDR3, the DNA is TGTGCCAGCAGTGAGTACCCGGGAGAGGCTGAGCAGTTCTTC. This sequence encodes CASSEYPGEAEQFF.

In DNA, the CDR3 is TGTGCCAGTAGTAGAAGAGAAGGTGGGGGGGCTTTCTTT. It specifies CASSRREGGGAFF. V usage is TRBV19 and J usage is TRBJ1-1, with a possible D match to TRBD1 (5 bases). Germline CDR1 and CDR2: LNHDA and SQIVND (reference sequence). The CDR3 has 13 residues. V was trimmed by 4 bases and J by 11 bases, leaving 17 bases between them.

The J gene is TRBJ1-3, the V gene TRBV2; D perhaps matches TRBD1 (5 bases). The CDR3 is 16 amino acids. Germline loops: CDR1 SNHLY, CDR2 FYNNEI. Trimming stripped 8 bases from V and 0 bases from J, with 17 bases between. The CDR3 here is CASGGTWEISGNTIYF. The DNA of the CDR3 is TGTGCCAGCGGTGGGACGTGGGAGATCTCTGGAAACACCATATATTTT.

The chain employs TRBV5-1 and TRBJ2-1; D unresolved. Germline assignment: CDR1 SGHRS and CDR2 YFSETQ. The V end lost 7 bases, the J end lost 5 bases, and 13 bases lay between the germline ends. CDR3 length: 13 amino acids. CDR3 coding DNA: TGCGCCAGCGGCAGGTTAACGGACAATGAGCAGTTCTTC. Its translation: CASGRLTDNEQFF.

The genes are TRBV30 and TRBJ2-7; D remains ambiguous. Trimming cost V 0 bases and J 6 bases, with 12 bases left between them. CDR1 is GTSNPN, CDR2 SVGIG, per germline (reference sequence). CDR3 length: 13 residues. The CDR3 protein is CAWSVLQFAEQYF. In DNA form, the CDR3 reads TGTGCCTGGAGTGTATTACAGTTTGCCGAGCAGTACTTC.

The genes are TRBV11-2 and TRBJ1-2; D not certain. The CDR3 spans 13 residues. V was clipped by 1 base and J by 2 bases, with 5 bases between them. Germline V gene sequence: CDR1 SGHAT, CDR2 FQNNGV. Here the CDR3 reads CASSLAVNYGYTF. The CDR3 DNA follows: TGTGCCAGCAGCTTAGCTGTGAACTATGGCTACACCTTC.